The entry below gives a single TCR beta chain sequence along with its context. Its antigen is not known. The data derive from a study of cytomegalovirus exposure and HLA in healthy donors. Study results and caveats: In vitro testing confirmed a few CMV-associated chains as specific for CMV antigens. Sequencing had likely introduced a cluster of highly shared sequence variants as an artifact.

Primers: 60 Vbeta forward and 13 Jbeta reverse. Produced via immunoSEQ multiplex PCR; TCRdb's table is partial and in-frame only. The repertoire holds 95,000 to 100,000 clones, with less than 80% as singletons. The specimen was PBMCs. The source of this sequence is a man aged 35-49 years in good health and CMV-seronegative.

This CDR3 reads CASSQGQGGSPLHF. In DNA, the CDR3 is TGCGCCAGCAGCCAAGGGCAGGGTGGGTCACCCCTCCACTTT. The chain joins TRBV4-1 to TRBJ1-6, with a possible D match to TRBD1 (5 bases). Germline loops: CDR1 MGHRA, CDR2 YSYEKL. The CDR3 is 14 residues long. V dropped 1 base and J dropped 10 bases, with 11 bases sitting between them.